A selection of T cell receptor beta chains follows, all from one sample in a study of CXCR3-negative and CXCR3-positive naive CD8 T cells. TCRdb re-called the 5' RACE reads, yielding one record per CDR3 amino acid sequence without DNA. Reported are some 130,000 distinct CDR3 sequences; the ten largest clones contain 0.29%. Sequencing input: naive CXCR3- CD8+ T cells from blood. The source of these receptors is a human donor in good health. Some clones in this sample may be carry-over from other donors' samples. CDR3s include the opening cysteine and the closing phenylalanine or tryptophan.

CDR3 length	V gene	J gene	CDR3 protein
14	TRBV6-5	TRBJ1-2	CASSYSSPHGGYTF
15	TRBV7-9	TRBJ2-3	CASSLESPSTDTQYF
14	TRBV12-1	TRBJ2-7	CASSLRGPTYEQYF
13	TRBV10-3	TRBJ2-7	CAITRQDSYEQYF
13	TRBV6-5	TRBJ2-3	CATTRGSDSTQYF
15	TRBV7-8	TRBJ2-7	CASSLVGVGTYEQYF
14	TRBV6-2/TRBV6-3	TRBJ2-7	CASSYTGLNYEQYF
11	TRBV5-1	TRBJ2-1	CASSQANEQFF
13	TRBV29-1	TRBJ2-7	CSVVLAGVNEQYF
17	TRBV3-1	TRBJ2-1	CASSQVSLLAGGNEQFF
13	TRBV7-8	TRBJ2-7	CASSTGGSYEQYF
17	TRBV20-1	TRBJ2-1	CSARVVTGTEGYNEQFF
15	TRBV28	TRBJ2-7	CASSKWGPLSYEQYF
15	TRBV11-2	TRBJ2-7	CASSLGQGATYEQYF
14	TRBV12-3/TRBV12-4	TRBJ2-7	CASSLAAVPYEQYF
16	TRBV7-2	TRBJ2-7	CASSLSSPGLVYEQYF
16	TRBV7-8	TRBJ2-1	CASSLLPGPTDNEQFF
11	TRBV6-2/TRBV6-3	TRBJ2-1	CASGANNEQFF
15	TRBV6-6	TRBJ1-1	CASSYVEGEGTEAFF
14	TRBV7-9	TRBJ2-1	CASSLVSPNNEQFF
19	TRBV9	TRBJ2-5	CASSVEATLGGGGQETQYF
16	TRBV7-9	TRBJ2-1	CASSLVLAGQNNEQFF
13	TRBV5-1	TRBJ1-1	CASRQQGRTEAFF
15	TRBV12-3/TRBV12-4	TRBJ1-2	CASRGRGGQPYGYTF
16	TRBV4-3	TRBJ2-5	CASSQLKGQGQETQYF
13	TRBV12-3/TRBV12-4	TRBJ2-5	CASSSEFQETQYF
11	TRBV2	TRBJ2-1	CAMGTANEQFF
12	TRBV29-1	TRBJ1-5	CSVRDTNQPQHF
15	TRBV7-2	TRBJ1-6	CASSLAPGGNSPLHF
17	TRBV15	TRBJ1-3	CATSRTGSSDLENTIYF
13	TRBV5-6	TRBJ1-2	CASTFGARSGYTF
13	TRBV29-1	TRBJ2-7	CSASGQGSYEQYF
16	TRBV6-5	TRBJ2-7	CASSYTAGTGTYEQYF
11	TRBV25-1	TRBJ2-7	CASRRQGRMYF
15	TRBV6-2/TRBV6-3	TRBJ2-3	CASSYLGLPTDTQYF
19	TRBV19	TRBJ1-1	CASSIGRTQSDHRGTEAFF
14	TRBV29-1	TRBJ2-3	CSVVGGLSPDTQYF
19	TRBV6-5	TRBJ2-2	CASSYSIPSRRVLSGELFF
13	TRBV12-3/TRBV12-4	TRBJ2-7	CASSLASVYEQYF
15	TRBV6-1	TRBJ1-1	CASSGRGRLNTEAFF
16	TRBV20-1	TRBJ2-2	CSAREYRTGTTGELFF
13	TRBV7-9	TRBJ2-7	CASSLEGGGEQYF
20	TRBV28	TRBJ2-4	CASSTTGGFDATLAKNIQYF
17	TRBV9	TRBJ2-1	CASSVGIPAGGWDEQFF
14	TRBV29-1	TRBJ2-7	CSVDAGHSSYEQYF
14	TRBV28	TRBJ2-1	CASSLQTGAGEQFF
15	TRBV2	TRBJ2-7	CASTLTSGGTYEQYF
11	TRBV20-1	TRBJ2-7	CSAPYVYEQYF
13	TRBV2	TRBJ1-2	CANQSRDRDGYTF
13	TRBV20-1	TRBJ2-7	CRALAGGTYEQYF
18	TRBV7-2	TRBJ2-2	CASSSGGWRGADTGELFF
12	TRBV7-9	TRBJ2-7	CASMYSGEEQYF
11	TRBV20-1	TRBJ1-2	CSARGVWGYTF
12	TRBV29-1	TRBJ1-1	CSVDQKNTEAFF
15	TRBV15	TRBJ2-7	CATSRKTGDVYEQYF
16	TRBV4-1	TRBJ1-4	CASSQVRAEVNEKLFF
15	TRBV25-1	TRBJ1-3	CASSETAYSGNTIYF
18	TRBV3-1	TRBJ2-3	CASSQEVAGEILTDTQYF
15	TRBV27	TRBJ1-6	CASSPGTGANSPLHF
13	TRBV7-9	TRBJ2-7	CASSGTPSYEQYF